The clone carrying this T cell receptor beta chain was recorded many times. Its cognate antigen is unknown. The junction had 3 bases not matched to a gene; V was cut back by 0 bases and J by 2 bases. Per the germline V gene, CDR1 is MNHEY and CDR2 is SVGAGI. There are 16 residues in the CDR3. The entry originates in a study of CD8 T cells in ankylosing spondylitis. Findings and limits, study-wide: Some of these motif variants have turned up before, in reports on reactive arthritis synovial fluid and blood.

MiXCR, run by TCRdb on the 5' RACE reads, gives a single entry per CDR3 protein. This table holds about 100,000 distinct CDR3 sequences, approximately 9% found once. This sequence originates from a male donor with ankylosing spondylitis or in good health (not recorded which). The chain couples TRBV6-5 to TRBJ2-1; 8 bases agree with TRBD1. The sample was blood, either unsorted or a sorted T cell fraction (not recorded which). The CDR3 spells CASSYSDRGPYNEQFF. DNA for the CDR3: TGTGCCAGCAGTTACTCCGACAGGGGCCCCTACAATGAGCAGTTCTTC.